One and the same sample provided the 20 T cell receptor beta chains below, sequenced in a study of T cells expressing NK-cell markers. Reprocessing the 5' RACE reads, TCRdb reports a single entry for every CDR3 protein and omits DNA. The listing contains 350,000 to 400,000 distinct CDR3 sequences. Sequenced material: blood T cells: a sorted CD56 or NKG2C T cell subset, CD4+ or CD8+ T cells, or bulk PBMC T cells (not recorded which). The receptors come from a woman in her fifties or sixties in good health.

This chain joins TRBV6-6 and TRBJ2-1; the TCRdb call, TRBD2, lacks DNA for checking. The germline V gene encodes CDR1 MNHNY and CDR2 SVGAGI (reference sequence). The CDR3 runs to 16 residues. CDR3 region: CASSSSLGTEYNEQFF.

V and J are TRBV20-1 and TRBJ1-5; TCRdb indicates TRBD1, and absent DNA this call remains unverified. The V gene's germline CDR1 is DFQATT and CDR2 SNEGSKA (reference sequence). The CDR3 covers 13 residues. CDR3 loop: CSASPGILQPQHF.

The CDR3: CASSLPPGTTGHTQYF. The chain uses TRBV6-6 and TRBJ2-3; TCRdb reports TRBD1, a call that lacks DNA to check it against. This CDR3 is built from 16 residues. Germline CDR1 MNHNY, CDR2 SVGAGI (reference sequence).

V usage is TRBV14 and J usage is TRBJ1-1; the TCRdb D gene call, TRBD1, has no DNA to confirm it. Germline V gene sequence: CDR1 SGHDN, CDR2 FVKESK. CDR3 length: 13 residues. The CDR3 loop reads CASSLQRGTEAFF. The full variable domain, its missing parts supplied by reference TRBV14 and TRBJ1-1, is EAGVTQFPSHSVIEKGQTVTLRCDPISGHDNLYWYRRVMGKEIKFLLHFVKESKQDESGMPNNRFLAERTGGTYSTLKVQPAELEDSGVYFCASSLQRGTEAFFGQGTRLTVV.

This chain's CDR3 is CSAGWTHGQTQYF. The V call is TRBV20-1, the J call TRBJ2-5; TCRdb proposes TRBD2, but this gene call is untestable without DNA. CDR1 and CDR2 from the germline V gene are DFQATT and SNEGSKA (reference sequence). This CDR3 spans 13 amino acids.

The chain uses TRBV7-6 and TRBJ2-5; TCRdb returns TRBD1, unconfirmable since there is no DNA. This CDR3 contains 18 residues. CDR1 and CDR2 (germline): SGHVS, FNYEAQ. The CDR3 reads CASSLAFSGRGLGETQYF.

V is TRBV7-9 and J is TRBJ1-5; lacking DNA, the TRBD1 call made by TCRdb goes unchecked. Germline V gives CDR1 SEHNR, CDR2 FQNEAQ (reference sequence). CDR3 length: 15 residues. The CDR3 is CASSTTDRGNQPQHF.

The chain links TRBV5-1 to TRBJ1-2. From germline, CDR1 is SGHRS and CDR2 YFSETQ. This CDR3 is built from 15 residues. CDR3 protein: CASSSPRGSSYGYTF.

The V gene is TRBV6-2 or TRBV6-3, the J gene TRBJ2-5; the TRBD2 assignment by TCRdb is unverifiable without DNA. The CDR3 runs 17 residues. In germline, CDR1 is MNHEY, CDR2 SVGEGT. CDR3 residues: CASSWRAGLLREETQYF.

This sequence joins TRBV6-1 and TRBJ2-1. Per the germline V gene, CDR1 is MNHNS and CDR2 is SASEGT. The CDR3 contains 13 residues. The CDR3 spells CASSVVSYNEQFF.

The chain employs TRBV6-6 and TRBJ2-2; TCRdb's assignment of TRBD2 cannot be checked, as there is no DNA. CDR1 is MNHNY and CDR2 is SVGAGI in the germline V gene (reference sequence). CDR3 length equals 15 residues. CDR3 protein: CATTRTSGNTGELFF.

The genes are TRBV5-1 and TRBJ1-1; TCRdb lists TRBD1, though no DNA is available to test this call. This CDR3 has 16 residues. Germline V gives CDR1 SGHRS, CDR2 YFSETQ. The CDR3 is CASSPVGGRMNTEAFF.

The gene calls are TRBV20-1 and TRBJ1-5; the D call from TCRdb, TRBD1, cannot be confirmed without DNA. The CDR3 is 16 residues long. Germline assignment: CDR1 DFQATT and CDR2 SNEGSKA (reference sequence). CDR3 loop: CSVAPGTGRRNQPQHF.

This chain links TRBV28 with TRBJ2-1; lacking DNA, the TRBD2 call made by TCRdb goes unchecked. The germline V gene has CDR1 MDHEN and CDR2 SYDVKM. The CDR3 has 14 amino acids. CDR3 residues: CASSSAGRDNEQFF.

V is TRBV24-1 and J is TRBJ2-1. CDR1 is KGHDR, CDR2 SFDVKD, per germline. The CDR3 contains 13 residues. The CDR3 sequence: CATSDPVANEQFF.

The chain recombines TRBV9 with TRBJ2-7; TCRdb outputs TRBD1, but without DNA this stays unchecked. This CDR3 contains 14 residues. In germline, CDR1 is SGDLS, CDR2 YYNGEE. CDR3 protein: CASSVGTRGYEQYF. The whole variable domain, remainder taken from reference TRBV9 and TRBJ2-7, is DSGVTQTPKHLITATGQRVTLRCSPRSGDLSVYWYQQSLDQGLQFLIQYYNGEERAKGNILERFSAQQFPDLHSELNLSSLELGDSALYFCASSVGTRGYEQYFGPGTRLTVT.

The chain employs TRBV20-1 and TRBJ2-1. Germline V CDR1 and CDR2: DFQATT, SNEGSKA (reference sequence). CDR3 size: 17 residues. The chain's CDR3 is CSARDLSRFTEYNEQFF.

This chain links TRBV20-1 with TRBJ1-4; no DNA is available, so the TRBD1 call from TCRdb remains unchecked. Per the germline V gene, CDR1 is DFQATT and CDR2 is SNEGSKA (reference sequence). CDR3 length equals 13 residues. The CDR3 loop reads CSATGTGPEKLFF.

V gene TRBV7-2 combines with J gene TRBJ1-6; lacking DNA, the TRBD1 call made by TCRdb goes unchecked. CDR1 SGHTA and CDR2 FQGNSA come from the germline V gene. This CDR3 is built from 16 residues. CDR3 loop: CASSLDRGQGASPLHF.

The genes are TRBV18 and TRBJ2-7; TCRdb gives TRBD2 as the D gene, but with no DNA this cannot be confirmed. This CDR3 region has 15 residues. Germline V gene data show CDR1 as KGHSH and CDR2 as LQKENI. The CDR3 loop is CASSPRREASYEQYF.